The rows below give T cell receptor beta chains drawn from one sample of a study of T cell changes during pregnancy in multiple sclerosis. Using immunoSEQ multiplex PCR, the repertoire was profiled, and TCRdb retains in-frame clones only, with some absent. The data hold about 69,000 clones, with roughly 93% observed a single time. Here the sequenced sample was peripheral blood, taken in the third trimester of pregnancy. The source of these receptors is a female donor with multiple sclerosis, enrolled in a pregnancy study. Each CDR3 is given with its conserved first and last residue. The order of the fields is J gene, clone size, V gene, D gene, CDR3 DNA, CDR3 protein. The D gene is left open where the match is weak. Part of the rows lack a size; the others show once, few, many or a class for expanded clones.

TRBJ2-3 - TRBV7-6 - TGTGCCAGCAGCTTAGTCAGGGGAGTCACAGATACGCAGTATTTT CASSLVRGVTDTQYF
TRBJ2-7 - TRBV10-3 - TGTGCCATAGGAGGGGTTCAAACATACGAGCAGTACTTC CAIGGVQTYEQYF
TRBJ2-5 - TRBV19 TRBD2 TGTGCCAGTAGTTACTCTAGCGGGGGCCAAGAGACCCAGTACTTC CASSYSSGGQETQYF
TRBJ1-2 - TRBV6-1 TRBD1 TGTGCCAGCAGTGACCCCGGGACAGACTATGGCTACACCTTC CASSDPGTDYGYTF
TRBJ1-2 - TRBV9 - TGTGCCAGCAGCGTAGGGGGTTGGGAGACGGAGGGCTACACCTTC CASSVGGWETEGYTF
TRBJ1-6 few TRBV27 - TGTGCCAGCAGTTATGGGACATGGTCCCCCCTCCACTTT CASSYGTWSPLHF
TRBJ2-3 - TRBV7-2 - TGTGCCAGCATCTACTTGTTGGGCGATACGCAGTATTTT CASIYLLGDTQYF
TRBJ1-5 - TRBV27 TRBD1 TGTGCCAGCAGTTTTATGGGGACGACAGGGCCACACAATCAGCCCCAGCATTTT CASSFMGTTGPHNQPQHF
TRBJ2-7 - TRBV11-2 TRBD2 TGTGCCAGCAGCTTGACTAGCGGGGTGAACTACGAGCAGTACTTC CASSLTSGVNYEQYF
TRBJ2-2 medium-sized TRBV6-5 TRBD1 TGTGCCAGCAGTTACGCGGGACAGGGTTGGACCGGGGAGCTGTTTTTT CASSYAGQGWTGELFF
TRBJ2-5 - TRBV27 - TGTGCCAGCAGTCGGGGGGCGCGTGGGGAGACCCAGTACTTC CASSRGARGETQYF
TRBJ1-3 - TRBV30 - TGTGCCTGGAGTAAAGGACTCAGCTCTGGAAACACCATATATTTT CAWSKGLSSGNTIYF
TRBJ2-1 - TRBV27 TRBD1 TGTGCCAGCAGTTTAGGGGGACAGGGAGCTTACAATGAGCAGTTCTTC CASSLGGQGAYNEQFF
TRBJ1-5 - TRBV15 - TGTGCCACCAGAATCAGGGACAATCAGCCCCAGCATTTT CATRIRDNQPQHF
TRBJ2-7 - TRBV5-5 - TGTGCCAGCAGCTTAGGGAGCCCAGCCTACGAGCAGTACTTC CASSLGSPAYEQYF
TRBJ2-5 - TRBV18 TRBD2 TGTGCCAGCTCACCATGGGCAGTAGCGGGGACCCAAGAGACCCAGTACTTC CASSPWAVAGTQETQYF
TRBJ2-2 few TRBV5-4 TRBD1 TGTGCCAGCAGCCGGGACAGAGATAACACCGGGGAGCTGTTTTTT CASSRDRDNTGELFF
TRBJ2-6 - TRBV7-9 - TGTGCCAGCAGCTTAGGGCAGTTTTTCTCTGGGGCCAACGTCCTGACTTTC CASSLGQFFSGANVLTF